This TCR beta chain is from a study of OX40 agonist ivuxolimab in advanced cancers. Study background: Patients in dose escalation had liver, melanoma, kidney or head and neck cancers. Three dose-escalation patients had partial responses: one with hepatocellular carcinoma and two with cutaneous melanoma.

Germline V lookup: CDR1 GTSNPN, CDR2 SVGIG (reference sequence). The CDR3 extends over 13 amino acids. V lost 3 bases, J lost 3 bases, and 12 bases lay in between. The study, taken as a whole, reports: CD4+ T cells averaged fewer expanded clones than CD8+ T cells. The authors did not determine the antigen specificity of the expanded peripheral T cells.

In the case of this clone: What it recognizes is unknown.

The assay was immunoSEQ multiplex PCR, and TCRdb's table has in-frame clones only and misses some. The sample contains 85,000 to 100,000 clones, around 92% of which appear only once. This clonotype was sampled from an adult with an advanced solid tumor such as melanoma, head and neck, liver or kidney cancer. Sequenced material: CD4+ or CD8+ T cells sorted from blood, taken in a trial of the OX40 agonist ivuxolimab. The chain combines TRBV30 with TRBJ2-7; D remains ambiguous. The CDR3 region is CAWRVNPIYEQYF. CDR3 coding DNA: TGTGCCTGGAGGGTTAACCCAATCTACGAGCAGTACTTC.